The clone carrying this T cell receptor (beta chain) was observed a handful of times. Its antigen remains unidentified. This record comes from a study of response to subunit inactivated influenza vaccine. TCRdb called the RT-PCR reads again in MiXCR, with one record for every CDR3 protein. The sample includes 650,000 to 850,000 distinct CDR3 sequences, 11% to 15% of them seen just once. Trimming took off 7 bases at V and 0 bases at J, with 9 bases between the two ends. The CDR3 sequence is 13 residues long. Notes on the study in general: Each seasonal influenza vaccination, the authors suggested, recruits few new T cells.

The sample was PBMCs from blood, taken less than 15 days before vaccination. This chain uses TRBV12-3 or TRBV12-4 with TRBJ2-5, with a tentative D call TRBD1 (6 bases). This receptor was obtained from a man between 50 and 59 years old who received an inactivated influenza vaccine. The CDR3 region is CASTGTNQETQYF. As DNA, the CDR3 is TGTGCCAGCACCGGGACAAACCAAGAGACCCAGTACTTC.